Following are 2 T cell receptor beta chains from one sample sequenced in a study of T cell repertoires in cytomegalovirus infection. Using its own MiXCR run on the reads, TCRdb lists one record per CDR3 protein. Altogether hundreds of thousands of distinct CDR3 sequences are present, around 32% being singletons, with the ten largest covering about 14%. Their recognized antigens are unknown. Sample: cultured CD8+ T cells from PBMCs, taken from culture after CMV antigen stimulation. The receptors come from a human donor in good health (CMV status not recorded). Some clones in this sample may be carry-over from other donors' samples.

This clonotype was detected only a few times. The rearrangement joins TRBV27 to TRBJ1-4; D is unclear. Germline V gives CDR1 MNHEY, CDR2 SMNVEV (reference sequence). V lost 11 bases and J 5 bases, leaving 18 bases between the germline ends. The CDR3 extends over 14 amino acids. CDR3 residues: CAGDVEGKNEKLFF. CDR3 DNA: TGTGCCGGTGACGTGGAGGGAAAGAATGAAAAACTGTTTTTT.

This clonotype was observed many times. The chain recombines TRBV2 with TRBJ1-6; D perhaps matches TRBD1 (5 bases). Trimming pared 3 bases from V and 8 bases from J, leaving 17 bases between. This CDR3 has 16 residues. Germline values: CDR1 SNHLY, CDR2 FYNNEI. CDR3 amino acids: CASSDREGLVDSPLHF. CDR3 in DNA: TGTGCCAGCAGTGACAGGGAAGGGCTGGTAGATTCACCCCTCCACTTT.